One sample yielded the 14 T cell receptor beta chains listed below, sequenced in a study of T cell clonality in common variable immunodeficiency. The data were produced by immunoSEQ multiplex PCR, yet TCRdb's version contains in-frame clones alone and is incomplete. The sample contains roughly 25,000 clones, none of them singletons. Study-level points and caveats: In common variable immunodeficiency, TCR beta chains reportedly carried fewer deletions and N-nucleotide insertions.

Their recognized antigens are unknown. The specimen was peripheral blood mononuclear cells. The receptors derive from a human donor with common variable immunodeficiency.

This clone has a count of ten or more. One junction end does not reproduce the germline sequence, and a read error may be involved. The DNA ends 3 residues before the CDR3 does, and the rest of the CDR3 is filled in from the germline J gene. V and J are TRBV4-2 and TRBJ2-7; 8 bases are shared with TRBD2. Germline CDR1 reads LGHNA; CDR2 reads YNFKEQ. CDR3 length equals 15 residues. This CDR3 reads CASSLSSGRSYEQYF. The covered CDR3 bases are TGCGCCAGCAGCCTTTCTAGCGGGCGCTCCTACGAG.

Ten or more counts support this clone. The sequence runs out 3 residues before the end of the CDR3; the remainder is reconstructed from the germline J gene. The V and J genes are TRBV20-1 and TRBJ2-7; 7 nucleotides agree with TRBD2. Germline trimming cut 1 base from V and 3 bases from J; bases unmatched to any gene: 6. CDR1 DFQATT and CDR2 SNEGSKA come from the germline V gene (reference sequence). This CDR3 spans 14 amino acids. This CDR3 reads CSARGASGYYEQYF. Incomplete CDR3 DNA: TGCAGTGCTAGAGGGGCTAGCGGATACTACGAG.

This clone was observed at least ten times. The CDR3 DNA, read in part, is TGTGCCAGCAGTTGGACTAGCGGAGACAATGAG. Amino acids: CASSWTSGDNE. The full-length CDR3 reads as CASSWTSGDNEQFF. J is TRBJ2-1 and V is TRBV12-3 or TRBV12-4; 10 positions match TRBD2. The read terminates 3 residues ahead of where the CDR3 ends, so the germline J gene completes it. This CDR3 is built from 14 residues. V trimming: 4 bases; J trimming: 5 bases; junction bases outside the gene matches: 2.

Comment on this clone: The observed sequence ends 3 residues before the CDR3 terminus, with the missing tail filled in from the germline J gene. The chain is built from TRBV30 and TRBJ2-7, with D tentatively TRBD1 (6 bases). V was clipped by 0 bases and J by 4 bases, with 7 bases between them. This CDR3 has 12 amino acids. Germline V gene sequence: CDR1 GTSNPN, CDR2 SVGIG (reference sequence). The covered CDR3 bases are TGTGCCTGGAGTGTACAGGGATACGAG. Its translation: CAWSVQGYE. The whole CDR3 protein is CAWSVQGYEQYF.

This clone occurred many times. The read terminates 3 residues ahead of where the CDR3 ends, so the germline J gene completes it. The chain employs TRBV7-6 and TRBJ2-3, with TRBD1 matching 11 bases. V lost 1 base to trimming and J lost 7 bases; unmatched junction nucleotides: 4. This CDR3 spans 15 amino acids. The germline V gene encodes CDR1 SGHVS and CDR2 FNYEAQ. The CDR3 sequence: CASSLGGQGANTQYF. The sequenced part of the CDR3 DNA is TGTGCCAGCAGCTTAGGAGGACAGGGGGCAAATACG.

By sample share, this clone is medium-sized (0.01 to 0.1%). The read stops 3 residues short of the end of the CDR3; the missing end is completed from the germline J gene. This chain uses TRBV7-9 with TRBJ2-7; TRBD2 matches 10 bases. The trim removed 5 bases at V and 6 bases at J, leaving 4 bases unmatched. The CDR3 has 13 amino acids. In germline, CDR1 is SEHNR, CDR2 FQNEAQ (reference sequence). CDR3 amino acids: CASSQAGGPEQYF. The CDR3 DNA, read in part, is TGTGCCAGCAGCCAAGCGGGAGGGCCCGAG.

As to this clone: The observed sequence ends 3 residues before the CDR3 terminus, with the missing tail filled in from the germline J gene. This sequence joins TRBV7-8 and TRBJ1-1; D not certain. From germline, CDR1 is SGHVS and CDR2 FQNEAQ. This CDR3 spans 12 amino acids. V lost 5 bases and J 6 bases, leaving 10 bases between the germline ends. CDR3 loop: CASSVGLAEAFF. Incomplete CDR3 DNA: TGTGCCAGCAGCGTAGGCTTAGCTGAA.

This clone occurred a few times. Read coverage stops 3 residues before the CDR3 terminus; the germline J gene supplies the remainder. The V call is TRBV19, the J call TRBJ2-7, with D possibly matching TRBD1 (6 bases). The CDR3 runs to 18 residues. Germline CDR1 and CDR2: LNHDA and SQIVND (reference sequence). V was trimmed by 3 bases and J by 4 bases, leaving 25 bases between them. CDR3 bases read: TGTGCCAGTAGTATCGTTATGGTCAGGGGCAAGGAGCCTTACGAG. This gives the protein CASSIVMVRGKEPYE. The whole CDR3 sequence is CASSIVMVRGKEPYEQYF. Combining the CDR3 with reference TRBV19 and TRBJ2-7 gives the whole variable domain DGGITQSPKYLFRKEGQNVTLSCEQNLNHDAMYWYRQDPGQGLRLIYYSQIVNDFQKGDIAEGYSVSREKKESFPLTVTSAQKNPTAFYLCASSIVMVRGKEPYEQYFGPGTRLTVT.

This clone occurred many times. Sequencing ends 3 residues short of the CDR3 end; the germline J gene provides the rest. The gene calls are TRBV7-2 and TRBJ1-6; 7 positions agree with TRBD1. CDR1 SGHTA and CDR2 FQGNSA come from the germline V gene. V lost 5 bases and J lost 10; bases outside the gene matches: 11. The CDR3 extends over 15 amino acids. The sequenced CDR3 bases are TGTGCCAGCAGCGACAGGGCTGCGGTCTCATCACCC. It codes for CASSDRAAVSSP. The full CDR3 protein reads CASSDRAAVSSPLHF.

This clone was picked up a small number of times. Read data end 3 residues before the CDR3 end; the end is taken from the germline J gene. The chain has TRBV5-1 and TRBJ2-1; 11 nucleotides line up with TRBD2. Trimming removed 4 bases from V and 4 bases from J; junction bases left unmatched: 4. Germline assignment: CDR1 SGHRS and CDR2 YFSETQ. The CDR3 is 15 amino acids. The part of the CDR3 DNA that was read is TGCGCCAGCAGCGCGACTAGCGGGGCTTACAATGAG. This encodes CASSATSGAYNE. The entire CDR3 is CASSATSGAYNEQFF.

This clone has ten or more counts. The sequenced fragment ends 3 residues before the CDR3 boundary, so the rest is inferred from the germline J gene. The chain employs TRBV19 and TRBJ2-7; 9 nucleotides agree with TRBD2. J was trimmed by 4 bases and V by 8 bases; bases with no gene match: 6. CDR3 length: 13 residues. CDR1 is LNHDA and CDR2 is SQIVND in the germline V gene (reference sequence). Here the CDR3 reads CASAPSGVYEQYF. The CDR3 bases that were read are TGTGCCAGTGCTCCTAGCGGGGTATACGAG. Supplemented by reference TRBV19 and TRBJ2-7, the full variable domain reads DGGITQSPKYLFRKEGQNVTLSCEQNLNHDAMYWYRQDPGQGLRLIYYSQIVNDFQKGDIAEGYSVSREKKESFPLTVTSAQKNPTAFYLCASAPSGVYEQYFGPGTRLTVT.

This clone showed up many times. The CDR3 goes on 3 residues after the read ends, and that part is filled in from the germline J gene. This chain uses TRBV19 with TRBJ1-6; D gene unclear. CDR1 and CDR2 (germline): LNHDA, SQIVND (reference sequence). V was trimmed by 1 base and J by 0 bases, leaving 4 bases between them. The CDR3 sequence is 15 residues long. The CDR3 region is CASSIGGSYNSPLHF. The CDR3 bases that were read are TGTGCCAGTAGTATAGGCGGCTCCTATAATTCACCC.

Only a few counts were recorded for this clone. The read gets to within 3 residues of the CDR3 end, and the germline J gene fills in the rest. The chain is built from TRBV5-1 and TRBJ2-1; 7 nucleotides match TRBD2. The V gene end was trimmed by 0 bases and the J gene end by 5 bases; junction bases not matched to a gene: 11. CDR1 SGHRS and CDR2 YFSETQ come from the germline V gene. CDR3 length equals 17 residues. The DNA read from the CDR3 is TGCGCCAGCAGCTTGGCCGGGGCGGGGGACCCTGACAATGAG. Translation: CASSLAGAGDPDNE. The full CDR3 reads CASSLAGAGDPDNEQFF. The full variable domain, with the rest looked up from reference TRBV5-1 and TRBJ2-1, is KAGVTQTPRYLIKTRGQQVTLSCSPISGHRSVSWYQQTPGQGLQFLFEYFSETQRNKGNFPGRFSGRQFSNSRSEMNVSTLELGDSALYLCASSLAGAGDPDNEQFFGPGTRLTVL.

This clone was picked up a small number of times. The sequenced fragment ends 3 residues before the CDR3 boundary, so the rest is inferred from the germline J gene. The V gene is TRBV11-2, the J gene TRBJ2-5; 9 positions agree with TRBD2. The CDR3 consists of 15 residues. V shed 5 bases, J shed 1 base, and the junction held 5 bases outside the gene matches. From germline, CDR1 is SGHAT and CDR2 FQNNGV. This CDR3 reads CASSLSGSAQETQYF. The covered CDR3 bases are TGTGCCAGCAGCCTTAGCGGGAGCGCCCAAGAGACC.